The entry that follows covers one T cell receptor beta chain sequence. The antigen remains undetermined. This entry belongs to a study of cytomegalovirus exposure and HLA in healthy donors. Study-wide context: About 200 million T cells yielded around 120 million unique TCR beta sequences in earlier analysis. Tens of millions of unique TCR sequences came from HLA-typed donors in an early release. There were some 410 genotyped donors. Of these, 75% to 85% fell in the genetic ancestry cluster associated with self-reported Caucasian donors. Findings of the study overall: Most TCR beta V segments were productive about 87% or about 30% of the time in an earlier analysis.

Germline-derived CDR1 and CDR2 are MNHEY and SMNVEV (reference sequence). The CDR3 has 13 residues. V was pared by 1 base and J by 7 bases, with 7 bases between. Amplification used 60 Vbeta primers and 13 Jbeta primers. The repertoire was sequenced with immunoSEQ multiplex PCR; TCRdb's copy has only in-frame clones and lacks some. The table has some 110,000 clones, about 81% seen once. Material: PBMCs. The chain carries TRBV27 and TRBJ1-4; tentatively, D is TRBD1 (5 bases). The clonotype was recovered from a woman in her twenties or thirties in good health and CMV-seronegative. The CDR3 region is CASSLLGVEKLFF. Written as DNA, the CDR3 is TGTGCCAGCAGTTTATTAGGGGTTGAAAAACTGTTTTTT.